Reported below is one T cell receptor beta chain. This entry is derived from a study of blood T cell repertoires in COVID-19. Study-level information: Whether acute or convalescent, the COVID-19 samples came from the United States, Italy and Spain. Sample material is recorded as cDNA or gDNA derived from T cells, B-cell-depleted T cells, or PBMCs.

Under the authors' procedure: Using reference gene primer amplification, nucleated cell counts were estimated. Assay: immunoSEQ multiplex PCR; the TCRdb copy retains only in-frame clones and omits some. That table is the source of V, J and clone size, and D and trimming were worked out from the DNA. Among roughly 100,000 clones listed, about 87% were seen once. This CDR3 contains 14 residues. Between the trimmed V and J ends, which lost 0 bases and 0 bases, there was a span of 6 bases. Germline-derived CDR1 and CDR2 are GTSNPN and SVGIG (reference sequence). This receptor was identified in a man aged 50 to 60 with acute or convalescent COVID-19. The sequenced material came from peripheral blood. V is TRBV30 and J is TRBJ2-4; D unresolved. This chain's CDR3 is CAWSVHLAKNIQYF. The CDR3 DNA follows: TGTGCCTGGAGTGTACACCTAGCCAAAAACATTCAGTACTTC.